This T cell receptor beta chain appears in the sequencing data of a study of patients and donors after allogeneic stem cell transplantation. TCRdb redid the calling of the RT-PCR reads with MiXCR, one entry per CDR3 protein. The sample holds roughly 190,000 distinct CDR3 sequences; more than 35% are singletons and the top ten take about 35%. This clonotype was detected ten times or more. The V and J ends lost 1 base and 3 bases respectively, with 6 bases between them. The germline V gene has CDR1 LGHNA and CDR2 YNFKEQ. The length of the CDR3 is 14 residues. The chain employs TRBV4-2 and TRBJ1-4; no clear D. Material: blood, either unsorted or a sorted T cell fraction (not recorded which). This sequence was found in a human donor who was either an allogeneic HSCT recipient or a stem cell or donor lymphocyte infusion donor (not recorded which). It is not recorded whose cells these are; they may come from a transplant donor. CDR3 amino acids: CASSQVTANEKLFF. The CDR3 region has the DNA TGTGCCAGCAGCCAAGTTACGGCTAATGAAAAACTGTTTTTT.